One sample yielded the 30 T cell receptor beta chains listed below, sequenced in a study of cytomegalovirus exposure and HLA in healthy donors. PCR involved 60 Vbeta and 13 Jbeta primers. The assay was immunoSEQ multiplex PCR, and TCRdb's table has in-frame clones only and misses some. The table records about 120,000 clones, 60% to 85% of them present only once. The sample was PBMCs. These receptors were collected from a woman in her twenties or thirties in good health and CMV-seropositive.

The genes are TRBV5-1 and TRBJ2-7; 8 positions match TRBD1. Trimming removed 4 bases from V and 5 bases from J; junction bases left unmatched: 8. Germline V gene lookup returns CDR1 SGHRS and CDR2 YFSETQ. The CDR3 contains 14 residues. CDR3 DNA: TGCGCCAGCAGCGCCCGGACAGGGAACCACGAGCAGTACTTC. Protein: CASSARTGNHEQYF.

V gene TRBV6-5 combines with J gene TRBJ1-4; D gene ambiguous. Germline V lookup: CDR1 MNHEY, CDR2 SVGAGI. The CDR3 has 15 residues. Trimming stripped 4 bases from V and 2 bases from J, with 11 bases between. CDR3 region: CASSSGGVTNEKLFF. As DNA, the CDR3 is TGTGCCAGCAGTTCTGGCGGAGTGACTAATGAAAAACTGTTTTTT.

The chain recombines TRBV27 with TRBJ2-7, with D tentatively TRBD1 (7 bases). CDR1 and CDR2 from the germline V gene are MNHEY and SMNVEV (reference sequence). The CDR3 has 13 amino acids. V dropped 4 bases and J dropped 4 bases, with 11 bases sitting between them. The CDR3 DNA sequence: TGTGCCAGCAGTTCGACAGGGAGGTACGAGCAGTACTTC. It yields the protein CASSSTGRYEQYF.

V gene TRBV6-5 combines with J gene TRBJ1-2; D call uncertain. This CDR3 has 15 amino acids. Germline V gene lookup returns CDR1 MNHEY and CDR2 SVGAGI. Trimming removed 0 bases at V and 0 bases at J, with 8 bases between. The CDR3 bases are TGTGCCAGCAGTTACTCGCCCCAGGCTAACTATGGCTACACCTTC. This gives the protein CASSYSPQANYGYTF.

In DNA form, the CDR3 reads TGCGCCAGCAGAGTTGACATGGGGAACACCGGGGAGCTGTTTTTT. The encoded protein is CASRVDMGNTGELFF. The chain has TRBV10-1 and TRBJ2-2; D remains ambiguous. V shed 6 bases and J shed 1 base, with 12 bases lying between them. Germline values: CDR1 WNHNN, CDR2 SYGVQD (reference sequence). The length of the CDR3 is 15 residues.

The V gene is TRBV28, the J gene TRBJ2-7; D is possibly TRBD2 (7 bases). Trimming left V 6 bases short and J 0 bases short, with 27 bases between. Germline CDR1 and CDR2: MDHEN and SYDVKM. The length of the CDR3 is 19 residues. In nucleotides, the CDR3 is TGTGCCAGCAGCTCGTCGGGGGGCCCAGTCTTGATAATCTCCTACGAGCAGTACTTC. Its protein product is CASSSSGGPVLIISYEQYF. The variable domain in full, with the rest retrieved from reference TRBV28 and TRBJ2-7, is DVKVTQSSRYLVKRTGEKVFLECVQDMDHENMFWYRQDPGLGLRLIYFSYDVKMKEKGDIPEGYSVSREKKERFSLILESASTNQTSMYLCASSSSGGPVLIISYEQYFGPGTRLTVT.

The V gene is TRBV28, the J gene TRBJ2-7; 12 nucleotides match TRBD2. CDR3 length: 16 residues. Germline CDR1 is MDHEN and CDR2 is SYDVKM. J gave up 6 bases and V 3 bases, and 9 bases lay outside the gene matches. The CDR3 bases are TGTGCCAGCAGTTTTGAGAGGACTAGCGGGGCCGGCGAGCAGTACTTC. Protein: CASSFERTSGAGEQYF.

CDR3 protein: CASSPRVHGGDPPSYEQYF. Here the CDR3 DNA reads TGTGCCAGCAGCCCTAGGGTCCACGGGGGTGACCCACCCTCCTACGAGCAGTACTTC. The chain links TRBV9 to TRBJ2-7, with D perhaps TRBD2 (6 bases). V shed 4 bases and J shed 0 bases, with 26 bases lying between them. The CDR3 consists of 19 residues. Germline-derived CDR1 and CDR2 are SGDLS and YYNGEE.

This sequence joins TRBV30 and TRBJ1-1; TRBD1 agrees at 9 bases. Germline assignment: CDR1 GTSNPN and CDR2 SVGIG (reference sequence). With 3 bases clipped from V and 4 bases from J, the junction kept 3 bases outside the gene matches. The length of the CDR3 is 13 residues. CDR3: CAWRGQGITEAFF. In nucleotides, the CDR3 is TGTGCCTGGAGGGGACAGGGAATCACTGAAGCTTTCTTT.

This rearrangement joins TRBV19 to TRBJ1-5; 9 bases line up with TRBD1. With 3 bases clipped from V and 8 bases from J, the junction kept 8 bases outside the gene matches. Germline-derived CDR1 and CDR2 are LNHDA and SQIVND (reference sequence). This CDR3 region has 15 residues. The CDR3 nucleotides read TGTGCCAGTAGTATGCCGGGACAGGGTTTTGAGCCCCAGCATTTT. Its protein product is CASSMPGQGFEPQHF.

On this clone itself: The junction does not match germline at one end; this may be a read error. V gene TRBV4-3 combines with J gene TRBJ1-2; the match to TRBD1 covers 8 bases. Germline assignment: CDR1 LGHNA and CDR2 YSLEER. The CDR3 consists of 14 residues. The CDR3 nucleotides read TGCGCCAGCACCCAAGGTCAGGGGGCAGGCGGCTACACCTTC. Its protein product is CASTQGQGAGGYTF.

This clone was observed a handful of times. The V call is TRBV25-1, the J call TRBJ1-1; D possibly corresponds to TRBD1 (6 bases). The CDR3 is 16 amino acids. Germline CDR1 is MGHDK and CDR2 is SYGVNS. V dropped 10 bases and J dropped 5 bases, with 26 bases sitting between them. The CDR3 is CATAAGGEGGKTEAFF. In DNA form, the CDR3 reads TGTGCCACCGCGGCCGGGGGGGAGGGGGGAAAGACTGAAGCTTTCTTT.

The chain recombines TRBV4-1 with TRBJ2-7; 9 nucleotides align to TRBD1. Germline CDR1 reads MGHRA; CDR2 reads YSYEKL. The J segment lost 7 bases and the V segment lost 1 base, leaving 5 bases of the junction unmatched. The length of the CDR3 is 14 residues. The CDR3 nucleotides read TGCGCCAGCAGCCAAGTACAGGGGGCGGGTGAGCAGTACTTC. Amino acid sequence: CASSQVQGAGEQYF.

This clone appeared a few times. The rearrangement links TRBV4-1 to TRBJ2-3; possibly TRBD1 for D (5 bases). The CDR3 extends over 18 amino acids. The germline V and J ends were trimmed by 0 bases and 0 bases, with 16 bases remaining between them. The germline V gene encodes CDR1 MGHRA and CDR2 YSYEKL. This CDR3 reads CASSQDLRVQASTDTQYF. The CDR3 nucleotides are TGCGCCAGCAGCCAAGATTTACGGGTACAGGCTAGCACAGATACGCAGTATTTT.

This sequence joins TRBV5-4 and TRBJ2-2, with D possibly being TRBD1 (6 bases). Trimming left V 1 base short and J 6 bases short, with 10 bases between. Germline CDR1 reads SGHNT; CDR2 reads YYREEE (reference sequence). This CDR3 has 14 amino acids. CDR3 region: CASSLSDSSGELFF. CDR3 nucleotides: TGTGCCAGCAGCTTGTCGGACAGCTCCGGGGAGCTGTTTTTT.

There are a few counts of this clone. The J gene is TRBJ2-1, the V gene TRBV28; 11 bases fit TRBD2. The germline V gene encodes CDR1 MDHEN and CDR2 SYDVKM. This CDR3 has 15 residues. J lost 4 bases, V lost 5 bases, and 4 bases had no gene match. CDR3 DNA: TGTGCCAGCAGTACTAGCGGGGGAGTTTACAATGAGCAGTTCTTC. It translates to CASSTSGGVYNEQFF. Supplemented by reference TRBV28 and TRBJ2-1, the full variable domain reads DVKVTQSSRYLVKRTGEKVFLECVQDMDHENMFWYRQDPGLGLRLIYFSYDVKMKEKGDIPEGYSVSREKKERFSLILESASTNQTSMYLCASSTSGGVYNEQFFGPGTRLTVL.

V is TRBV7-8 and J is TRBJ1-1; maybe TRBD1 (6 bases). This CDR3 spans 12 amino acids. In germline, CDR1 is SGHVS, CDR2 FQNEAQ. Trimming shortened V by 6 bases and J by 10 bases, and 15 bases separated the two germline ends. The CDR3 spells CASSSNTGLAFF. In DNA, the CDR3 is TGTGCCAGCAGTTCGAATACAGGGTTAGCTTTCTTT.

The chain joins TRBV30 to TRBJ2-7, with TRBD1 as a possible D gene (5 bases). Germline V gives CDR1 GTSNPN, CDR2 SVGIG (reference sequence). The CDR3 is 15 amino acids. The ends were cut back, 0 bases at V and 2 bases at J, with 14 bases in the middle. In nucleotides, the CDR3 is TGTGCCTGGAGTGTAGGGGTAGGAAGGGCCTACGAGCAGTACTTC. Translation: CAWSVGVGRAYEQYF.

V gene TRBV19 combines with J gene TRBJ1-5, with 10 bases that match TRBD1. Germline assignment: CDR1 LNHDA and CDR2 SQIVND (reference sequence). CDR3 size: 15 residues. Germline trimming cut 5 bases from V and 3 bases from J; bases unmatched to any gene: 4. CDR3 amino acids: CASSAGQGDNQPQHF. CDR3 DNA: TGTGCCAGTAGTGCAGGACAGGGGGACAATCAGCCCCAGCATTTT. Filled out from reference TRBV19 and TRBJ1-5, the complete variable domain reads DGGITQSPKYLFRKEGQNVTLSCEQNLNHDAMYWYRQDPGQGLRLIYYSQIVNDFQKGDIAEGYSVSREKKESFPLTVTSAQKNPTAFYLCASSAGQGDNQPQHFGDGTRLSIL.

The table lists this clone with a count of one. V usage is TRBV4-2 and J usage is TRBJ1-5; 7 nucleotides align to TRBD1. Germline CDR1 reads LGHNA; CDR2 reads YNFKEQ. V trimming: 0 bases; J trimming: 4 bases; junction bases outside the gene matches: 6. The CDR3 length is 16 residues. CDR3 sequence: CASSQERGQPNQPQHF. The CDR3 region has the DNA TGTGCCAGCAGCCAAGAGCGGGGACAGCCGAATCAGCCCCAGCATTTT.

The CDR3: CASSFGQEKLFF. CDR3 nucleotides: TGTGCCAGCAGCTTCGGTCAAGAAAAACTGTTTTTT. This chain connects TRBV7-9 to TRBJ1-4; D unclear. V was clipped by 3 bases and J by 8 bases, with 7 bases between them. This CDR3 is 12 amino acids long. Looked up from germline, CDR1 is SEHNR and CDR2 is FQNEAQ (reference sequence). The full variable domain, its missing parts supplied by reference TRBV7-9 and TRBJ1-4, is DTGVSQNPRHKITKRGQNVTFRCDPISEHNRLYWYRQTLGQGPEFLTYFQNEAQLEKSRLLSDRFSAERPKGSFSTLEIQRTEQGDSAMYLCASSFGQEKLFFGSGTQLSVL.

The chain is built from TRBV7-2 and TRBJ2-1; TRBD2 matches 12 bases. This CDR3 has 18 amino acids. Trimming cost V 5 bases and J 3 bases; bases outside gene matches: 11. Germline CDR1 and CDR2: SGHTA and FQGNSA. CDR3 DNA: TGTGCCAGCAGCCTCGGACCGAGGGGACTAGCGGGCTACAATGAGCAGTTCTTC. Its translation: CASSLGPRGLAGYNEQFF.

The chain is built from TRBV6-1 and TRBJ2-1, with a tentative D call TRBD2 (7 bases). This CDR3 contains 15 residues. Germline-derived CDR1 and CDR2 are MNHNS and SASEGT. V lost 6 bases, J lost 0 bases, and 12 bases lay in between. CDR3 residues: CASRKGGSSYNEQFF. The CDR3 DNA follows: TGTGCCAGCAGGAAGGGGGGGAGCTCCTACAATGAGCAGTTCTTC.

The J gene is TRBJ1-6, the V gene TRBV28; D perhaps matches TRBD1 (5 bases). The length of the CDR3 is 16 residues. Germline V gene lookup returns CDR1 MDHEN and CDR2 SYDVKM. The V gene lost 7 bases and the J gene lost 4 bases, with 17 bases spanning the gap. CDR3 nucleotide sequence: TGTGCCAGCATCCCACTTCGACAGCCGTATAATTCACCCCTCCACTTT. Its protein product is CASIPLRQPYNSPLHF.

V usage is TRBV29-1 and J usage is TRBJ2-3; TRBD2 agrees at 8 bases. The germline gives CDR1 SQVTM, CDR2 ANQGSEA. V lost 4 bases, J lost 4 bases, and 7 bases stayed unmatched. CDR3 length: 14 amino acids. In DNA form, the CDR3 reads TGCAGCGTTGCACAAGCGGGGGTACCAGATACGCAGTATTTT. Its translation is CSVAQAGVPDTQYF.

This rearrangement joins TRBV4-3 to TRBJ2-7; D is unclear. V dropped 1 base and J dropped 5 bases, with 12 bases sitting between them. Germline V gives CDR1 LGHNA, CDR2 YSLEER. CDR3 length: 14 amino acids. CDR3 in amino acids: CASSQAINSNEQYF. DNA for the CDR3: TGCGCCAGCAGCCAAGCAATCAACAGCAACGAGCAGTACTTC.

This clone came up a few times. Other DNA sequences in this sample translate to the same CDR3. The chain recombines TRBV6-5 with TRBJ1-1; D possibly corresponds to TRBD1 (6 bases). The ends were cut back, 6 bases at V and 1 base at J, with 9 bases in the middle. The CDR3 sequence is 13 residues long. Germline V lookup: CDR1 MNHEY, CDR2 SVGAGI. CDR3 DNA: TGTGCCAGCAGCCTGGACAGGAACACTGAAGCTTTCTTT. Translating gives CASSLDRNTEAFF.

The V and J genes are TRBV7-9 and TRBJ2-7; maybe TRBD1 (5 bases). The ends were cut back, 5 bases at V and 5 bases at J, with 22 bases in the middle. Germline values: CDR1 SEHNR, CDR2 FQNEAQ (reference sequence). CDR3 length: 16 amino acids. This chain's CDR3 is CASSPESLAGLDEQYF. CDR3 coding DNA: TGTGCCAGCAGCCCCGAAAGTCTGGCAGGGTTGGACGAGCAGTACTTC.

V usage is TRBV5-1 and J usage is TRBJ2-1; D may be TRBD2 (7 bases). Germline CDR1 SGHRS, CDR2 YFSETQ. Deletions cut 1 base from V and 4 bases from J, with 15 bases between. There are 16 residues in the CDR3. CDR3 coding DNA: TGCGCCAGCAGCTTGCTCCGGGGGGCCCTATACAATGAGCAGTTCTTC. Its protein product is CASSLLRGALYNEQFF.

CDR3 DNA sequence: TGTGCCAGCAGCTTGGCCGGGGTTGGGAACACTGAAGCTTTCTTT. Its translation is CASSLAGVGNTEAFF. This chain links TRBV5-4 with TRBJ1-1; D not certain. V was shortened by 0 bases and J by 1 base, with 10 bases between the two germline ends. Germline values: CDR1 SGHNT, CDR2 YYREEE (reference sequence). The CDR3 has 15 amino acids.